This TCR beta chain appears in the sequencing data of a study of identical twins. The trim removed 2 bases at V and 7 bases at J, leaving 8 bases unmatched. This CDR3 spans 16 amino acids. Germline lookup yields CDR1 DFQATT and CDR2 SNEGSKA (reference sequence). TCRdb reanalysed the 5' RACE reads using MiXCR and keeps one entry per CDR3 protein. The sample includes roughly 540,000 distinct CDR3 sequences, 20% to 25% seen only once; the top ten take about 0.91%. These data also formed part of another study, on T cells expressing NK-cell markers. From that second work: Sorted CD3+CD56-NKG2C+, CD3+CD56+NKG2C- and CD3+CD56+NKG2C+ T cells were the source of the TCR beta repertoires. These same clonotypes (in several donors) also led the CD3+CD56-NKG2C+ fraction. Nothing established the HCMV specificity of expanded NKG2C+ T cell clones.

This chain connects TRBV20-1 to TRBJ2-1, with TRBD2 matching over 13 bases. The specimen was CD4+ T cells sorted from blood. The TCR originated in a woman between 18 and 30 years old in good health. The CDR3 is CSARSRTSGSYNEQFF. For the CDR3, the DNA is TGCAGTGCTAGATCTAGGACTAGCGGGAGCTATAATGAGCAGTTCTTC.